This T cell receptor beta chain stems from a study of T cell responses to AZD1222 COVID-19 vaccine. Concerning this clone: The antigen remains undetermined.

Repertoires were generated with immunoSEQ multiplex PCR, while TCRdb's copy carries only in-frame clones and drops some. The sample shows over 110,000 clones, around 91% of them seen only once. Points from the study as a whole: Reportedly, nearly half of unique spike TCRs recognized epitopes outside B.1.351/B.1.1.7 mutations.

With 6 bases clipped from V and 4 bases from J, the junction kept 5 bases outside the gene matches. The germline V gene has CDR1 MDHEN and CDR2 SYDVKM. The CDR3 has 15 residues. Sequencing used peripheral blood, obtained 28 days after the second AZD1222 dose. The sequence derives from an adult who received the AZD1222 COVID-19 vaccine. This rearrangement joins TRBV28 to TRBJ1-6; the match to TRBD1 covers 8 bases. CDR3 sequence reads: CASRPDRAYNSPLHF. Here the CDR3 DNA reads TGTGCCAGCAGACCGGACAGGGCATATAATTCACCCCTCCACTTT.